The 30 T cell receptor beta chains presented below share a single source sample, sequenced in a study of blood T cell repertoires in COVID-19. The data were produced by immunoSEQ multiplex PCR, yet TCRdb's version contains in-frame clones alone and is incomplete. The sample lists approximately 220,000 clones, more than 70% occurring once. The sequencing sample was made of peripheral blood. These receptors were collected from a woman between 45 and 60 years old with acute or convalescent COVID-19.

This chain uses TRBV4-1 with TRBJ1-6, with 10 bases fitting TRBD1. Germline CDR1 and CDR2: MGHRA and YSYEKL. This CDR3 has 18 amino acids. V was pared by 1 base and J by 10 bases, with 13 bases of the junction left unmatched. CDR3 in amino acids: CASSQASSGTGDGSPLHF. The CDR3 region has the DNA TGCGCCAGCAGCCAAGCATCTTCCGGGACAGGGGACGGCTCACCCCTCCACTTT.

The chain couples TRBV29-1 to TRBJ2-7; 8 bases match TRBD2. Germline-derived CDR1 and CDR2 are SQVTM and ANQGSEA. The CDR3 contains 15 residues. V lost 1 base, J lost 6 bases, and 11 bases stayed unmatched. The CDR3 sequence is CSVEVGREDLGEQYF. The DNA of the CDR3 is TGCAGCGTTGAAGTTGGGCGGGAGGATCTAGGCGAGCAGTACTTC.

The CDR3 coding sequence is TGTGCCAGTAGTAAACAGCGGGATCGCTCCTACGAGCAGTACTTC. Translated, it gives CASSKQRDRSYEQYF. The chain uses TRBV19 and TRBJ2-7; TRBD2 matches at 7 bases. The CDR3 length is 15 residues. With V trimmed by 4 bases and J by 0 bases, 6 bases remained unmatched. Germline CDR1 is LNHDA and CDR2 is SQIVND (reference sequence). The full variable domain, completed using reference TRBV19 and TRBJ2-7, is DGGITQSPKYLFRKEGQNVTLSCEQNLNHDAMYWYRQDPGQGLRLIYYSQIVNDFQKGDIAEGYSVSREKKESFPLTVTSAQKNPTAFYLCASSKQRDRSYEQYFGPGTRLTVT.

V gene TRBV15 combines with J gene TRBJ2-3, with TRBD2 matching over 11 bases. The germline V gene has CDR1 LNHNV and CDR2 YYDKDF (reference sequence). The CDR3 runs 16 residues. The trim removed 5 bases at V and 1 base at J, leaving 5 bases unmatched. CDR3 DNA sequence: TGTGCCACCAGCCCCTTAGCGGGAGGGGGCACAGATACGCAGTATTTT. It yields the protein CATSPLAGGGTDTQYF.

The chain uses TRBV5-8 and TRBJ2-7; 8 bases map to TRBD2. V was clipped by 2 bases and J by 7 bases; unmatched bases: 11. In germline, CDR1 is SGHTS, CDR2 YDEGEE. This CDR3 comprises 15 residues. The CDR3 region is CASSFRTGGPGEQYF. Written as DNA, the CDR3 is TGTGCCAGCAGCTTTCGTACGGGAGGGCCAGGAGAGCAGTACTTC.

The V gene is TRBV5-1, the J gene TRBJ2-7; D is uncertain. Germline CDR1 is SGHRS and CDR2 is YFSETQ. This CDR3 is built from 14 residues. The germline V and J ends were trimmed by 4 bases and 1 base, with 12 bases remaining between them. CDR3 sequence reads: CASSEKTGSYEQYF. As DNA, the CDR3 is TGCGCCAGCAGCGAGAAAACGGGTTCCTACGAGCAGTACTTC.

The chain links TRBV27 to TRBJ1-5; perhaps TRBD1 as D (5 bases). The V gene lost 4 bases and the J gene lost 9 bases, with 10 bases spanning the gap. The CDR3 has 12 amino acids. CDR1 is MNHEY and CDR2 is SMNVEV in the germline V gene (reference sequence). CDR3 in amino acids: CASSYLGGPQHF. DNA for the CDR3: TGTGCCAGCAGTTATCTGGGGGGGCCCCAGCATTTT.

V is TRBV2 and J is TRBJ2-3; TRBD2 matches 7 bases. The V and J ends lost 0 bases and 3 bases, in that order; junction bases with no gene match: 3. Germline loops: CDR1 SNHLY, CDR2 FYNNEI. This CDR3 spans 15 amino acids. The CDR3 DNA sequence: TGTGCCAGCAGTGAAGCGCGGGAGAGAACAGATACGCAGTATTTT. Its protein is CASSEARERTDTQYF. Full variable domain (rest looked up from reference TRBV2 and TRBJ2-3): EPEVTQTPSHQVTQMGQEVILRCVPISNHLYFYWYRQILGQKVEFLVSFYNNEISEKSEIFDDQFSVERPDGSNFTLKIRSTKLEDSAMYFCASSEARERTDTQYFGPGTRLTVL.

This clone occurred once. The chain uses TRBV6-1 and TRBJ2-5; the match to TRBD2 covers 12 bases. Germline V gene lookup returns CDR1 MNHNS and CDR2 SASEGT. The J segment lost 4 bases and the V segment lost 3 bases, leaving 3 bases of the junction unmatched. The length of the CDR3 is 15 residues. CDR3 nucleotides: TGTGCCAGCAGTGAGCGACTAGCGGGAGCAGAGACCCAGTACTTC. Translating it yields CASSERLAGAETQYF.

The chain recombines TRBV6-5 with TRBJ1-2; 9 bases are a match to TRBD1. Losses at the gene ends were 5 bases for V and 6 bases for J; bases not matched to a gene: 10. The CDR3 length is 15 residues. Germline V CDR1 and CDR2: MNHEY, SVGAGI. The CDR3 DNA sequence: TGTGCCAGCAGTCTGAGCTGGGGGACAGGGCATGGCTACACCTTC. It codes for CASSLSWGTGHGYTF.

This rearrangement joins TRBV29-1 to TRBJ1-2; no definite D call. This CDR3 comprises 12 residues. Germline CDR1 and CDR2: SQVTM and ANQGSEA. Trimming shortened V by 5 bases and J by 4 bases, and 11 bases separated the two germline ends. The CDR3 is CSVTGGGYGYTF. For the CDR3, the DNA is TGCAGCGTTACGGGTGGAGGCTATGGCTACACCTTC.

The chain couples TRBV24-1 to TRBJ2-3, with a tentative D call TRBD2 (6 bases). Germline V gene data show CDR1 as KGHDR and CDR2 as SFDVKD. The CDR3 has 16 residues. Deletions cut 0 bases from V and 1 base from J, with 10 bases between. The CDR3 spells CATSDLGGLGTDTQYF. The CDR3 DNA reads as TGTGCCACCAGTGATTTGGGAGGGCTGGGCACAGATACGCAGTATTTT.

The rearrangement uses TRBV3-1 (or the pseudogene TRBV3-2) and TRBJ1-1; D is ambiguous. Germline CDR1 LGHDT, CDR2 YNNKEL (reference sequence). This CDR3 spans 13 amino acids. Trimming took 6 bases from V and 4 from J, leaving 12 bases between them. The CDR3 nucleotides read TGTGCCAGCAGTCGAACCCTTAGCACTGAAGCTTTCTTT. Translating gives CASSRTLSTEAFF.

V and J are TRBV28 and TRBJ1-1, with TRBD1 matching 10 bases. The V and J ends lost 3 bases and 3 bases, in that order; junction bases with no gene match: 7. CDR1 and CDR2 (germline): MDHEN, SYDVKM. The CDR3 covers 16 residues. The CDR3 reads CASSLSPGTGDTEAFF. For the CDR3, the DNA is TGTGCCAGCAGTTTGTCGCCCGGGACAGGGGACACTGAAGCTTTCTTT.

This clone was counted a few times. The chain joins TRBV2 to TRBJ2-7, with D possibly being TRBD2 (6 bases). Trimming removed 2 bases from V and 6 bases from J, with 14 bases in between. CDR3 length: 14 amino acids. The V gene's germline CDR1 is SNHLY and CDR2 FYNNEI. The CDR3 DNA reads as TGTGCCAGCAGTGAACGGGGGAAGGTCTTCGAGCAGTACTTC. It encodes CASSERGKVFEQYF.

The genes are TRBV6-1 and TRBJ2-1; 7 bases map to TRBD1. The CDR3 length is 15 residues. Germline lookup yields CDR1 MNHNS and CDR2 SASEGT. V gave up 2 bases and J gave up 7 bases; unmatched junction bases: 8. CDR3 sequence: CASSEWAGGNNEQFF. Written as DNA, the CDR3 is TGTGCCAGCAGTGAATGGGCAGGGGGTAATAATGAGCAGTTCTTC.

This chain connects TRBV7-8 to TRBJ2-1; 11 nucleotides match TRBD2. V shed 3 bases, J shed 7 bases, and the junction held 2 bases outside the gene matches. This CDR3 region has 14 residues. CDR1 and CDR2 (germline): SGHVS, FQNEAQ. CDR3 region: CASSFTSGRNEQFF. The CDR3, as DNA: TGTGCCAGCAGCTTCACTAGCGGGAGAAATGAGCAGTTCTTC.

This chain uses TRBV7-2 with TRBJ1-1; D perhaps matches TRBD1 (5 bases). Germline V gene lookup returns CDR1 SGHTA and CDR2 FQGNSA. This CDR3 region has 14 residues. Trimming left V 2 bases short and J 3 bases short, with 10 bases between. CDR3 protein: CASSLSWGDTEAFF. The CDR3 nucleotides read TGTGCCAGCAGCTTAAGCTGGGGGGACACTGAAGCTTTCTTT.

The chain is built from TRBV7-2 and TRBJ1-6; D uncertain. The CDR3 spans 15 residues. Deletions cut 5 bases from V and 0 bases from J, with 8 bases between. Per the germline V gene, CDR1 is SGHTA and CDR2 is FQGNSA. The CDR3 sequence: CASSGGSSYNSPLHF. CDR3 coding DNA: TGTGCCAGCAGCGGTGGGAGCTCCTATAATTCACCCCTCCACTTT.

The chain couples TRBV28 to TRBJ2-6; 8 nucleotides match TRBD2. Trimming cost V 11 bases and J 0 bases; bases outside gene matches: 18. Germline lookup yields CDR1 MDHEN and CDR2 SYDVKM. The CDR3 is 19 residues long. The CDR3 coding sequence is TGTGCCTCGGGGGGGCCAGGGACCAGTCTTGTCTCTGGGGCCAACGTCCTGACTTTC. Its translation is CASGGPGTSLVSGANVLTF.

This chain links TRBV5-8 with TRBJ1-2, with 12 bases fitting TRBD1. Trimming took 7 bases from V and 7 from J; bases not matched to a gene: 5. The CDR3 consists of 13 residues. Per germline, CDR1 SGHTS and CDR2 YDEGEE. CDR3 sequence: CASARDRGPGYTF. In nucleotides, the CDR3 is TGTGCCAGCGCCCGGGACAGGGGGCCTGGCTACACCTTC.

The chain recombines TRBV6-5 with TRBJ2-5, with a tentative D call TRBD1 (6 bases). The CDR3 is 12 residues long. CDR1 is MNHEY, CDR2 SVGAGI, per germline. V gave up 10 bases and J gave up 1 base, with 10 bases separating them. The CDR3 loop reads CAIGTLQETQYF. Written as DNA, the CDR3 is TGTGCCATTGGGACACTCCAAGAGACCCAGTACTTC.

This chain joins TRBV5-1 and TRBJ2-7; 11 nucleotides align to TRBD1. This CDR3 contains 15 residues. The germline gives CDR1 SGHRS, CDR2 YFSETQ. After removal of 5 bases from V and 4 bases from J, the junction contained 8 bases not matched to a gene. The DNA of the CDR3 is TGCGCCAGCAGTCGTATTGGACAGGGGGCTTACGAGCAGTACTTC. It yields the protein CASSRIGQGAYEQYF.

V usage is TRBV19 and J usage is TRBJ2-1; no definite D call. Trimming removed 4 bases at V and 12 bases at J, with 13 bases between. The germline V gene has CDR1 LNHDA and CDR2 SQIVND (reference sequence). The CDR3 spans 12 residues. The CDR3 sequence is CASSTPFGWQFF. CDR3 DNA sequence: TGTGCCAGTAGTACCCCATTCGGGTGGCAGTTCTTC.

The rearrangement uses TRBV5-6 and TRBJ2-7; D is ambiguous. Trimming stripped 3 bases from V and 5 bases from J, with 12 bases between. CDR1 is SGHDT and CDR2 is YYEEEE in the germline V gene. The CDR3 extends over 13 amino acids. The CDR3 here is CASSSGHGDEQYF. In nucleotides, the CDR3 is TGTGCCAGCAGCTCCGGTCATGGAGACGAGCAGTACTTC.

The rearrangement joins TRBV13 to TRBJ1-2, with 8 bases identical to TRBD1. The germline V gene has CDR1 PRHDT and CDR2 FYEKMQ (reference sequence). V was pared by 2 bases and J by 9 bases, with 8 bases of the junction left unmatched. This CDR3 is 14 amino acids long. The CDR3 sequence: CASSLRTGRFRYTF. Here the CDR3 DNA reads TGTGCCAGCAGCTTAAGGACAGGGCGATTCCGCTACACCTTC.

This sequence joins TRBV7-2 and TRBJ1-2, with 7 bases identical to TRBD1. The length of the CDR3 is 14 residues. Trimming at V came to 1 base and at J to 4 bases, leaving 3 bases not matched to a gene. CDR1 and CDR2 (germline): SGHTA, FQGNSA. CDR3 sequence reads: CASSLGQGGYGYTF. The CDR3 DNA is TGTGCCAGCAGCTTAGGACAGGGAGGCTATGGCTACACCTTC.

This clone was seen just once. The chain recombines TRBV5-4 with TRBJ1-1; TRBD1 matches 9 bases. With 4 bases clipped from V and 2 bases from J, the junction kept 3 bases outside the gene matches. The CDR3 has 14 residues. From germline, CDR1 is SGHNT and CDR2 YYREEE (reference sequence). The CDR3 is CASSKGQGNTEAFF. CDR3 coding DNA: TGTGCCAGCAGCAAGGGACAGGGTAACACTGAAGCTTTCTTT.

The chain uses TRBV20-1 and TRBJ2-7; 9 bases are a match to TRBD2. The germline CDR1 and CDR2 sequences are DFQATT and SNEGSKA (reference sequence). The trim removed 3 bases at V and 4 bases at J, leaving 16 bases unmatched. CDR3 size: 17 residues. CDR3 loop: CSASSPGGTSRGYEQYF. In DNA form, the CDR3 reads TGCAGTGCTAGTTCCCCTGGCGGGACTAGCAGAGGTTACGAGCAGTACTTC.

V gene TRBV24-1 combines with J gene TRBJ2-3; a weak D match, TRBD2 (6 bases). The germline V gene has CDR1 KGHDR and CDR2 SFDVKD. V was cut by 4 bases and J by 7 bases, with 11 bases left in between. This CDR3 has 13 residues. The CDR3 DNA reads as TGTGCCACCAGTGAGGGAGGACTTTATACGCAGTATTTT. This codes for CATSEGGLYTQYF.